This entry lists 31 T cell receptor beta chains sequenced from one sample in a study of T cells after yellow fever vaccination. TCRdb used MiXCR to reprocess the 5' RACE reads, holding one entry per CDR3 protein. The repertoire has approximately 330,000 distinct CDR3 sequences, 4.1% of them found once; the top ten carry 20% to 25%. Sequencing was performed on PBMCs, taken 5 days after the yellow fever booster vaccination. These receptors all come from a man aged 18 to 30 who received the YFV17D yellow fever vaccine.

The chain joins TRBV18 to TRBJ1-2, with D unresolved. This CDR3 is 13 amino acids long. With 3 bases removed from V and 6 bases from J, the gap between germline ends came to 11 bases. Germline values: CDR1 KGHSH, CDR2 LQKENI. CDR3 coding DNA: TGTGCCAGCTCACCGGGTCGGGAGGATGGCTACACCTTC. Its translation is CASSPGREDGYTF.

V usage is TRBV4-3 and J usage is TRBJ2-7; D may be TRBD2 (6 bases). This CDR3 spans 15 amino acids. The V end was cut by 3 bases, the J end by 3 bases, with 15 bases between. Germline V gene lookup returns CDR1 LGHNA and CDR2 YSLEER. The CDR3 DNA is TGCGCCAGCAGCCACTACGGAGGGGCCTACTACGAGCAGTACGTC. This translates into CASSHYGGAYYEQYV.

This clonotype appeared many times. The J gene is TRBJ1-2, the V gene TRBV7-9; D remains unclear. This CDR3 comprises 16 residues. Germline CDR1 is SEHNR and CDR2 is FQNEAQ (reference sequence). V lost 6 bases and J 4 bases, leaving 21 bases between the germline ends. The CDR3 DNA is TGTGCCAGCAGTCCACCGCTGGGGAAGGTCGGCTATGGCTACACCTTC. Protein: CASSPPLGKVGYGYTF.

Notes on this clonotype: A much larger clone lies one base from this, so it may be a read error. V usage is TRBV10-3 and J usage is TRBJ2-3; D is perhaps TRBD2 (5 bases). CDR1 is ENHRY, CDR2 SYGVKD, per germline. This CDR3 comprises 13 residues. CDR3 nucleotides: TGTGCCGTCAGTGAGTCGGGATCAGATACGCAGTATTTT. This translates into CAVSESGSDTQYF.

This clonotype was recorded a few times. The chain employs TRBV6-2 or TRBV6-3 and TRBJ1-1, with unresolved D. V was clipped by 4 bases and J by 1 base, with 10 bases between them. CDR3 size: 14 residues. Germline values: CDR1 MNHEY, CDR2 SVGEGT. This CDR3 reads CASSSRSANTEAFF. The CDR3 region has the DNA TGTGCCAGCAGTTCCCGGTCCGCGAACACTGAAGCTTTCTTT.

This clonotype was picked up a small number of times. The rearrangement joins TRBV15 to TRBJ1-3; 10 bases fit TRBD1. Germline V gene lookup returns CDR1 LNHNV and CDR2 YYDKDF (reference sequence). The CDR3 is 15 amino acids. Trimming cost V 5 bases and J 0 bases; bases outside gene matches: 1. The CDR3 here is CATSWTGGSGNTIYF. The CDR3 nucleotides read TGTGCCACCAGCTGGACAGGGGGCTCTGGAAACACCATATATTTT.

This clonotype has only a few counts. The chain is built from TRBV7-6 and TRBJ1-6; D ambiguous. The CDR3 loop spans 14 amino acids. Germline V gene lookup returns CDR1 SGHVS and CDR2 FNYEAQ. Trimming stripped 1 base from V and 6 bases from J, with 7 bases between. The CDR3 protein is CASSLGFPNSPLHF. CDR3 DNA sequence: TGTGCCAGCAGCTTAGGATTCCCTAATTCACCCCTCCACTTT. Filled out from reference TRBV7-6 and TRBJ1-6, the complete variable domain reads GAGVSQSPRYKVTKRGQDVALRCDPISGHVSLYWYRQALGQGPEFLTYFNYEAQQDKSGLPNDRFSAERPEGSISTLTIQRTEQRDSAMYRCASSLGFPNSPLHFGNGTRLTVT.

This clonotype was counted between two and nine times. This sequence joins TRBV12-3 or TRBV12-4 and TRBJ2-5; D gene ambiguous. Deletions cut 2 bases from V and 2 bases from J, with 6 bases between. This CDR3 has 13 residues. CDR3 protein: CASSLWSQETQYF. The CDR3 DNA follows: TGTGCCAGCAGTTTATGGTCACAAGAGACCCAGTACTTC.

A few counts support this clonotype. This chain connects TRBV24-1 to TRBJ2-2; either TRBD1 or TRBD2 may fit D (5 bases each). Trimming removed 8 bases from V and 0 bases from J, with 9 bases in between. The CDR3 consists of 14 residues. Germline V gene lookup returns CDR1 KGHDR and CDR2 SFDVKD. The CDR3 region has the DNA TGTGCCACCACAGGGAGTCCGAACACCGGGGAGCTGTTTTTT. Translated, it gives CATTGSPNTGELFF.

The chain carries TRBV19 and TRBJ2-6; D perhaps matches TRBD2 (5 bases). CDR1 and CDR2 (germline): LNHDA, SQIVND (reference sequence). Trimming removed 1 base from V and 0 bases from J, with 16 bases in between. This CDR3 comprises 19 residues. The CDR3 is CASSIGAGVLSSGANVLTF. CDR3 coding DNA: TGTGCCAGTAGTATAGGGGCCGGGGTCCTCTCCTCTGGGGCCAACGTCCTGACTTTC.

This clonotype was observed a few times. J is TRBJ2-2 and V is TRBV20-1; TRBD1 matches at 8 bases. After removal of 6 bases from V and 6 bases from J, the junction contained 6 bases not matched to a gene. Germline CDR1 reads DFQATT; CDR2 reads SNEGSKA (reference sequence). The CDR3 has 13 amino acids. As DNA, the CDR3 is TGCAGTGCCCCCCCGGACAGGGCCGGGGAGCTGTTTTTT. Its translation: CSAPPDRAGELFF.

This clonotype was detected a few times. The V gene is TRBV11-2, the J gene TRBJ1-2; 10 bases are shared with TRBD1. J was trimmed by 3 bases and V by 5 bases; bases with no gene match: 9. The germline gives CDR1 SGHAT, CDR2 FQNNGV. The CDR3 length is 16 residues. The CDR3 nucleotides are TGTGCCAGCAGCCCGACAGGGGGCGTGGGCGACTATGGCTACACCTTC. Translated, it gives CASSPTGGVGDYGYTF.

CDR3 protein: CAPYLWAPLSPLHF. The DNA for the CDR3 is TGTGCCCCCTATTTGTGGGCGCCGCTGTCACCCCTCCACTTT. This sequence joins TRBV5-6 and TRBJ1-6; D unclear. From germline, CDR1 is SGHDT and CDR2 YYEEEE. V dropped 10 bases and J dropped 10 bases, with 21 bases sitting between them. This CDR3 is built from 14 residues.

The gene calls are TRBV12-3 or TRBV12-4 and TRBJ1-3; D not certain. CDR3 length equals 13 residues. Trimming left V 1 base short and J 4 bases short, with 5 bases between. This CDR3 reads CASSLVQGNTIYF. CDR3 DNA: TGTGCCAGCAGTTTAGTCCAGGGAAACACCATATATTTT.

The rearrangement joins TRBV6-5 to TRBJ1-3, with 11 bases fitting TRBD1. The CDR3 has 15 residues. With V trimmed by 3 bases and J by 4 bases, 2 bases remained unmatched. The germline CDR1 and CDR2 sequences are MNHEY and SVGAGI. CDR3 nucleotide sequence: TGTGCCAGCAGTTATGGACAGGGGGCCGGAAACACCATATATTTT. It codes for CASSYGQGAGNTIYF.

There are many counts of this clonotype. The chain has TRBV20-1 and TRBJ2-1; no firm D call. Trimming left V 3 bases short and J 2 bases short, with 11 bases between. This CDR3 is 14 amino acids long. The V gene's germline CDR1 is DFQATT and CDR2 SNEGSKA (reference sequence). DNA of the CDR3: TGCAGTGCTAGCGATGGGAATGCCTACAATGAGCAGTTCTTC. Translating gives CSASDGNAYNEQFF.

The sample holds many counts of this clonotype. CDR3 DNA: TGTGCCAGCAGCTGGGGACAGACTTACACTGAAGCTTTCTTT. As protein: CASSWGQTYTEAFF. The rearrangement uses TRBV5-5 and TRBJ1-1, with 7 bases lining up with TRBD1. Germline V gene sequence: CDR1 SGHKS, CDR2 YYEKEE (reference sequence). V gave up 3 bases and J gave up 3 bases; unmatched junction bases: 5. The CDR3 runs to 14 residues.

The V and J genes are TRBV5-1 and TRBJ2-3, with 10 bases identical to TRBD2. CDR3 length: 15 residues. Germline V gives CDR1 SGHRS, CDR2 YFSETQ. Unmatched junction bases numbered 7, after V lost 4 bases and J lost 5 bases. CDR3 sequence (DNA): TGCGCCAGCAGCAGGGGGACTAGCGTCGAAGATACGCAGTATTTT. Encoded protein: CASSRGTSVEDTQYF.

The sample holds many counts of this clonotype. The chain combines TRBV24-1 with TRBJ2-2; possibly TRBD1 for D (6 bases). V lost 5 bases and J 1 base, leaving 13 bases between the germline ends. Germline loops: CDR1 KGHDR, CDR2 SFDVKD. The CDR3 is made up of 16 amino acids. CDR3 residues: CATSVTRTVNTGELFF. CDR3 bases: TGTGCCACCAGTGTAACAAGGACAGTGAACACCGGGGAGCTGTTTTTT.

In its sample, this clonotype was seen many times. The chain employs TRBV5-1 and TRBJ2-2; D gene uncertain. Germline assignment: CDR1 SGHRS and CDR2 YFSETQ. The CDR3 loop spans 17 amino acids. The germline V and J ends were trimmed by 4 bases and 6 bases, with 22 bases remaining between them. The CDR3 is CASSESNSGPSPGELFF. CDR3 coding DNA: TGCGCCAGCAGCGAGTCCAACTCCGGGCCGAGCCCCGGGGAGCTGTTTTTT.

This clonotype was observed many times. V usage is TRBV24-1 and J usage is TRBJ1-1; D is possibly TRBD1 (6 bases). CDR1 and CDR2 from the germline V gene are KGHDR and SFDVKD. This CDR3 spans 14 amino acids. With 5 bases removed from V and 6 bases from J, the gap between germline ends came to 15 bases. As DNA, the CDR3 is TGTGCCACCAGTGCGGGCAGGGGATTGCCTGAAGCTTTCTTT. Protein sequence: CATSAGRGLPEAFF.

This clonotype has only a few counts. This chain uses TRBV5-6 with TRBJ1-5; D possibly corresponds to TRBD1 (5 bases). This CDR3 contains 15 residues. Trimming removed 0 bases at V and 7 bases at J, with 14 bases between. CDR1 and CDR2 from the germline V gene are SGHDT and YYEEEE. Written as DNA, the CDR3 is TGTGCCAGCAGCTTGGGCCCGAGTCCAGGGCAGCCCCAGCATTTT. As protein: CASSLGPSPGQPQHF. The full variable domain, rest sourced from reference TRBV5-6 and TRBJ1-5, is DAGVTQSPTHLIKTRGQQVTLRCSPKSGHDTVSWYQQALGQGPQFIFQYYEEEERQRGNFPDRFSGHQFPNYSSELNVNALLLGDSALYLCASSLGPSPGQPQHFGDGTRLSIL.

The chain combines TRBV9 with TRBJ1-3; 8 nucleotides agree with TRBD1. The CDR3 consists of 16 residues. Per the germline V gene, CDR1 is SGDLS and CDR2 is YYNGEE. V lost 3 bases to trimming and J lost 0 bases; unmatched junction nucleotides: 5. The CDR3 DNA is TGTGCCAGCAGCGAAACAGGGGGAACCTCTGGAAACACCATATATTTT. Translating gives CASSETGGTSGNTIYF. Filled out from reference TRBV9 and TRBJ1-3, the complete variable domain reads DSGVTQTPKHLITATGQRVTLRCSPRSGDLSVYWYQQSLDQGLQFLIQYYNGEERAKGNILERFSAQQFPDLHSELNLSSLELGDSALYFCASSETGGTSGNTIYFGEGSWLTVV.

This clonotype was counted many times. This chain joins TRBV5-1 and TRBJ2-2; no firm D call. V was clipped by 0 bases and J by 1 base, with 4 bases between them. The CDR3 loop spans 14 amino acids. CDR1 and CDR2 from the germline V gene are SGHRS and YFSETQ. The CDR3: CASSLDGNTGELFF. DNA of the CDR3: TGCGCCAGCAGCTTGGATGGGAACACCGGGGAGCTGTTTTTT.

At least ten counts were recorded for this clonotype. The gene calls are TRBV20-1 and TRBJ2-3; 8 nucleotides line up with TRBD1. Trimming took 7 bases from V and 0 from J; bases not matched to a gene: 6. Germline V gene data show CDR1 as DFQATT and CDR2 as SNEGSKA (reference sequence). The CDR3 length is 14 residues. CDR3 in DNA: TGCAGTGTTCCGACAGGGGTGAGCACAGATACGCAGTATTTT. Protein sequence: CSVPTGVSTDTQYF.

This clonotype has ten or more counts. The J gene is TRBJ2-2, the V gene TRBV20-1; TRBD2 matches 9 bases. With V trimmed by 6 bases and J by 6 bases, 11 bases remained unmatched. Germline V gives CDR1 DFQATT, CDR2 SNEGSKA (reference sequence). The CDR3 sequence is 15 residues long. The CDR3 sequence: CSARNAGGPSGELFF. CDR3 sequence (DNA): TGCAGTGCAAGAAACGCGGGGGGGCCCTCCGGGGAGCTGTTTTTT.

This sequence joins TRBV15 and TRBJ2-1; TRBD1 is a possible D gene (5 bases). V dropped 5 bases and J dropped 3 bases, with 20 bases sitting between them. The germline V gene has CDR1 LNHNV and CDR2 YYDKDF (reference sequence). The CDR3 loop spans 17 amino acids. The CDR3: CATSLIRGRDGYNEQFF. The CDR3 DNA reads TGTGCCACCAGCCTGATCCGAGGCAGGGATGGCTACAATGAGCAGTTCTTC.

This clonotype showed up just a few times. The chain has TRBV7-2 and TRBJ2-1; weak D call: TRBD2 (6 bases). The germline V and J ends were trimmed by 1 base and 3 bases, with 10 bases remaining between them. The germline V gene has CDR1 SGHTA and CDR2 FQGNSA. The CDR3 runs 15 residues. The CDR3 bases are TGTGCCAGCAGCTTAGTCCTCGGGAGCTACAATGAGCAGTTCTTC. This sequence encodes CASSLVLGSYNEQFF.

The chain couples TRBV7-9 to TRBJ2-7; D remains unclear. Trimming took 5 bases from V and 1 from J, leaving 6 bases between them. This CDR3 is 12 amino acids long. The germline V gene has CDR1 SEHNR and CDR2 FQNEAQ (reference sequence). CDR3 protein: CASSPESYEQYF. The CDR3 DNA reads as TGTGCCAGCAGCCCAGAGTCCTACGAGCAGTACTTC.

In its sample, this clonotype was seen many times. This chain connects TRBV7-9 to TRBJ1-1; D may be TRBD1 (5 bases). The CDR3 spans 14 residues. The V end lost 5 bases, the J end lost 0 bases, and 10 bases lay between the germline ends. The germline V gene encodes CDR1 SEHNR and CDR2 FQNEAQ (reference sequence). CDR3 in DNA: TGTGCCAGCAGCCCGGGACGGATGAACACTGAAGCTTTCTTT. Amino acids: CASSPGRMNTEAFF. The variable domain in full, with the rest retrieved from reference TRBV7-9 and TRBJ1-1, is DTGVSQNPRHKITKRGQNVTFRCDPISEHNRLYWYRQTLGQGPEFLTYFQNEAQLEKSRLLSDRFSAERPKGSFSTLEIQRTEQGDSAMYLCASSPGRMNTEAFFGQGTRLTVV.

In this sample, this clonotype turned up a few times. The chain combines TRBV24-1 with TRBJ2-3; perhaps TRBD1 as D (5 bases). Germline CDR1 is KGHDR and CDR2 is SFDVKD. Trimming removed 7 bases from V and 1 base from J, with 5 bases in between. The CDR3 length is 12 residues. CDR3 nucleotide sequence: TGTGCCACCAGCAGGGGCACAGATACGCAGTATTTT. It translates to CATSRGTDTQYF.